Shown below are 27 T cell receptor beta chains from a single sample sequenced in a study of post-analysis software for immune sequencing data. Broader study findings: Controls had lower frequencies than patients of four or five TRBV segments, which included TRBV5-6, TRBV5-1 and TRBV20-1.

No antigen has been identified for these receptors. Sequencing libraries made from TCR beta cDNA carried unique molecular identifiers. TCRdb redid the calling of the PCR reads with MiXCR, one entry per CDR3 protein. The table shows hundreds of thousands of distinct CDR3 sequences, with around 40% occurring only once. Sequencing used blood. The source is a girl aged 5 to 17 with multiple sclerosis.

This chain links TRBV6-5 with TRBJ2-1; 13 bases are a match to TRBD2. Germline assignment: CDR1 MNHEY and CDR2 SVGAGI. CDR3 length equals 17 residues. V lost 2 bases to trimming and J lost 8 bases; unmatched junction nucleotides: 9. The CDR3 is CASSYHGLAGAEDEQFF. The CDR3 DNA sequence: TGTGCCAGCAGTTACCATGGACTAGCGGGAGCCGAGGATGAGCAGTTCTTC.

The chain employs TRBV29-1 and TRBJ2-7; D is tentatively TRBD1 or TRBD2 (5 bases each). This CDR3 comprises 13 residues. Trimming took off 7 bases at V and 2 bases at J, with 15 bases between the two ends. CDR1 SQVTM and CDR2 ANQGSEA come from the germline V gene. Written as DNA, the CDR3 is TGCAGCGGTGGGGTGGGGGTCCCCTACGAGCAGTACTTC. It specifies CSGGVGVPYEQYF.

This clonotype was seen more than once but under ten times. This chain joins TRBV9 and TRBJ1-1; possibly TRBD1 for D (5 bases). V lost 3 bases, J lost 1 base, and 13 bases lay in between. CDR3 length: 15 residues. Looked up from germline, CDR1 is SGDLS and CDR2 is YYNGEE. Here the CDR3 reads CASSAEVRGNTEAFF. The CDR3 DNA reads TGTGCCAGCAGCGCAGAGGTTAGGGGGAACACTGAAGCTTTCTTT. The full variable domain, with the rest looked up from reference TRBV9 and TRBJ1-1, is DSGVTQTPKHLITATGQRVTLRCSPRSGDLSVYWYQQSLDQGLQFLIQYYNGEERAKGNILERFSAQQFPDLHSELNLSSLELGDSALYFCASSAEVRGNTEAFFGQGTRLTVV.

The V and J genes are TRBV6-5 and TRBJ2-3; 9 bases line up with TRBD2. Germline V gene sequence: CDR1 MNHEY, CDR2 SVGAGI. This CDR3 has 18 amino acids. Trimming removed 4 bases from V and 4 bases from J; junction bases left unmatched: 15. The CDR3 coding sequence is TGTGCCAGCAGTTCCGGTCACGGTAGCGGGAGTTATGCAGATACGCAGTATTTT. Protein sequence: CASSSGHGSGSYADTQYF.

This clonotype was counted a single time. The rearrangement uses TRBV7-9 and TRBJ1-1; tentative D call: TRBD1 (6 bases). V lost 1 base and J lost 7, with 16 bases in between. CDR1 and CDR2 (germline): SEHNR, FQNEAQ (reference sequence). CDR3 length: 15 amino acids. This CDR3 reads CASSLEGDGGDEAFF. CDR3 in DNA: TGTGCCAGCAGCTTAGAGGGGGATGGGGGTGATGAAGCTTTCTTT. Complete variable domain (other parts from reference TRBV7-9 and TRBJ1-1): DTGVSQNPRHKITKRGQNVTFRCDPISEHNRLYWYRQTLGQGPEFLTYFQNEAQLEKSRLLSDRFSAERPKGSFSTLEIQRTEQGDSAMYLCASSLEGDGGDEAFFGQGTRLTVV.

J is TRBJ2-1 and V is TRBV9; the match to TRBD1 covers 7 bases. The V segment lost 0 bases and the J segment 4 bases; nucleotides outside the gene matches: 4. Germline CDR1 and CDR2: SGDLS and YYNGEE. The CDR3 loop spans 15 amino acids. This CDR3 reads CASSVEGQIYNEQFF. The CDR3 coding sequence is TGTGCCAGCAGCGTAGAGGGACAGATATACAATGAGCAGTTCTTC.

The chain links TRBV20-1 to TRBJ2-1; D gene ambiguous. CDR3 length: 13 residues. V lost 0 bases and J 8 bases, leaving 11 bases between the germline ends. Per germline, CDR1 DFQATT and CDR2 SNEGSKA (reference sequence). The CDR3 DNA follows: TGCAGTGCTAGAGATACCAGGCCCCATGAGCAGTTCTTC. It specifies CSARDTRPHEQFF.

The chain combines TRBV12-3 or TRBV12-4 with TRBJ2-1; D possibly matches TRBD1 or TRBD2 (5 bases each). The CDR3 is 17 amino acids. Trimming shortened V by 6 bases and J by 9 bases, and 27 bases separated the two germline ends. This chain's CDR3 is CASRHRGWGRRSGEQFF. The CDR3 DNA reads TGTGCCAGCAGACATAGGGGTTGGGGACGAAGATCGGGTGAGCAGTTCTTC.

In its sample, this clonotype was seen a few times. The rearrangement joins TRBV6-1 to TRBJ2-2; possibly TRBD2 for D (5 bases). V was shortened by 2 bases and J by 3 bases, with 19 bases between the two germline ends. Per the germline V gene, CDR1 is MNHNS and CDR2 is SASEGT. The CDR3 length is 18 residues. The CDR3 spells CASSETRGEIGDTGELFF. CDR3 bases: TGTGCCAGCAGTGAAACCCGAGGCGAGATCGGGGACACCGGGGAGCTGTTTTTT.

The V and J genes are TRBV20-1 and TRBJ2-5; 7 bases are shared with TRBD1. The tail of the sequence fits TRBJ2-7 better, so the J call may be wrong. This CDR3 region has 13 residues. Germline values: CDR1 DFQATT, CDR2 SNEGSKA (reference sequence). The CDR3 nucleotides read TGCAGTGCTAACAGGGGCAAAAAGTACGAGCAGTACTTC. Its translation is CSANRGKKYEQYF.

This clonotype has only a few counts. The CDR3 here is CASSFWTGEDEQFF. The CDR3 DNA reads as TGTGCCAGCAGTTTCTGGACAGGGGAGGATGAGCAGTTCTTC. The rearrangement joins TRBV28 to TRBJ2-1; 9 bases line up with TRBD1. Germline CDR1 is MDHEN and CDR2 is SYDVKM. V gave up 3 bases and J gave up 8 bases; unmatched junction bases: 5. The CDR3 has 14 amino acids.

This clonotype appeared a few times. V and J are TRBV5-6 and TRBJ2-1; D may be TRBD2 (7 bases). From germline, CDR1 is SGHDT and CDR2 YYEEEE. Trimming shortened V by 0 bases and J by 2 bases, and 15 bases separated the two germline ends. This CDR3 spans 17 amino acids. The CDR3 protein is CASSLERGDYAYNEQFF. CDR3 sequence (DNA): TGTGCCAGCAGCTTGGAGAGGGGGGACTATGCCTACAATGAGCAGTTCTTC.

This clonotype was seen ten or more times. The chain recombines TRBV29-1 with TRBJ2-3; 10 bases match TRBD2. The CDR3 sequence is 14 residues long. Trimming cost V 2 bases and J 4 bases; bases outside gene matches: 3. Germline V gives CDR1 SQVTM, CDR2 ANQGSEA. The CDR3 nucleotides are TGCAGCGTTGAACGGCTAGCGGGAGCAGATACGCAGTATTTT. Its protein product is CSVERLAGADTQYF.

CDR3 protein: CASSFGAAFYNEQFF. The CDR3 DNA follows: TGTGCCAGCAGCTTCGGGGCCGCCTTCTACAATGAGCAGTTCTTC. The chain is built from TRBV7-2 and TRBJ2-1; D possibly matches TRBD1 or TRBD2 (5 bases each). Between the trimmed V and J ends, which lost 3 bases and 3 bases, there was a span of 12 bases. Germline assignment: CDR1 SGHTA and CDR2 FQGNSA. The CDR3 covers 15 residues. Using reference TRBV7-2 and TRBJ2-1 for the parts outside the CDR3, the full variable domain is GAGVSQSPSNKVTEKGKDVELRCDPISGHTALYWYRQSLGQGLEFLIYFQGNSAPDKSGLPSDRFSAERTGGSVSTLTIQRTQQEDSAVYLCASSFGAAFYNEQFFGPGTRLTVL.

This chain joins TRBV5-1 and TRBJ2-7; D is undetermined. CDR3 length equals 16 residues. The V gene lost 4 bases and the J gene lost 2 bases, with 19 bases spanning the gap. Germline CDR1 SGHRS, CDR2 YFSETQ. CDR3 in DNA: TGCGCCAGCAGCAAGACCGAGCCCGTATTACCCTACGAGCAGTACTTC. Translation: CASSKTEPVLPYEQYF.

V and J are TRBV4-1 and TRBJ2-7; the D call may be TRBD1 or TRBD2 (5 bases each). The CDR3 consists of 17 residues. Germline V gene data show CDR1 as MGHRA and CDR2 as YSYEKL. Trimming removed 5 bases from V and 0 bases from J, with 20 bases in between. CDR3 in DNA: TGCGCCAGCAGCTCTCCCTTGGGGGATCGGAGCTCCTACGAGCAGTACTTC. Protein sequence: CASSSPLGDRSSYEQYF.

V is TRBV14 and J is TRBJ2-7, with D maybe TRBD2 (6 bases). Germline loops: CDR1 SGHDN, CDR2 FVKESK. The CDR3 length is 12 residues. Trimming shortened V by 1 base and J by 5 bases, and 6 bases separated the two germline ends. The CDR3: CASSQGTNEQYF. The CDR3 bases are TGTGCCAGCAGCCAAGGGACTAACGAGCAGTACTTC.

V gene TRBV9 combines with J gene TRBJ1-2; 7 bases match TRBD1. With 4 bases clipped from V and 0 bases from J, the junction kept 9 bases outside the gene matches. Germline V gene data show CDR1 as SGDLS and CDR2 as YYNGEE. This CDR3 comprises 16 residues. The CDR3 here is CASSPGTEPANYGYTF. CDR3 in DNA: TGTGCCAGCAGCCCCGGGACAGAGCCCGCTAACTATGGCTACACCTTC.

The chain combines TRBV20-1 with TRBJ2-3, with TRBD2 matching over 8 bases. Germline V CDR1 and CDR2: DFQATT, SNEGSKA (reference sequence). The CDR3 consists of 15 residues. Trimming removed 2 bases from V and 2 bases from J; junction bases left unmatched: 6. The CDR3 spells CSARLRAGVTDTQYF. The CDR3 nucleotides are TGCAGTGCTAGATTACGAGCGGGGGTCACAGATACGCAGTATTTT.

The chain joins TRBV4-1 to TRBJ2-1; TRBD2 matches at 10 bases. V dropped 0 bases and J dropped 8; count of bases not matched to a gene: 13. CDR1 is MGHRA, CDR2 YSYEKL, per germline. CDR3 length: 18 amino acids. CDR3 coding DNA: TGCGCCAGCAGCCAAGATCGTCAGGCTAGCGGGAGCGTTGATGAGCAGTTCTTC. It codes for CASSQDRQASGSVDEQFF.

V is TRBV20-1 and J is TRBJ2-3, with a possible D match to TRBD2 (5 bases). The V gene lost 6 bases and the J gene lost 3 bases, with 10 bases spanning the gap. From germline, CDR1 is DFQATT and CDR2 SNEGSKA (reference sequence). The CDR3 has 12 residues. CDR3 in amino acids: CSAPRRTDTQYF. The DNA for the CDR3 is TGCAGTGCCCCTAGGAGGACAGATACGCAGTATTTT.

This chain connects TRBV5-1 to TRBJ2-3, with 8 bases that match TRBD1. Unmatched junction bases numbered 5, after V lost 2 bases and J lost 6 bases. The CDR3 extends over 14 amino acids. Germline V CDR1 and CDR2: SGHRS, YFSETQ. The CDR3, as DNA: TGCGCCAGCAGCTTCAGACAGGGGACGGATACGCAGTATTTT. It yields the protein CASSFRQGTDTQYF.

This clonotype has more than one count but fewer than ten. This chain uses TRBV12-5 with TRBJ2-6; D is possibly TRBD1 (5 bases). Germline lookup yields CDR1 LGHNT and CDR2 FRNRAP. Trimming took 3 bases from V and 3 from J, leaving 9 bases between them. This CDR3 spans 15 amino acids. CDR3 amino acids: CASGLTGVGANVLTF. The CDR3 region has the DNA TGTGCTAGTGGTTTAACAGGTGTTGGGGCCAACGTCCTGACTTTC.

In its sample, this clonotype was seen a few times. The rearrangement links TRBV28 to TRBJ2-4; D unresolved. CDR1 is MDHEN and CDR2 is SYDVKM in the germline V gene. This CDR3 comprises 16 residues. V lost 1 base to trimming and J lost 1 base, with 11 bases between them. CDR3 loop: CASSLYTQGAKNIQYF. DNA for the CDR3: TGTGCCAGCAGTTTATACACACAAGGTGCCAAAAACATTCAGTACTTC.

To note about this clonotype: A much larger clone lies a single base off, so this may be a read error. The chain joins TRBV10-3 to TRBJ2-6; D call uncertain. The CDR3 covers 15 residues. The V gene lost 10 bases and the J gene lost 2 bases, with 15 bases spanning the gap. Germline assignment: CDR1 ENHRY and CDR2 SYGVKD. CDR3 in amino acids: CATRAVSPGANVLTF. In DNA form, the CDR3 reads TGTGCCACCCGGGCAGTCAGCCCTGGGGCCAACGTCCTGACTTTC.

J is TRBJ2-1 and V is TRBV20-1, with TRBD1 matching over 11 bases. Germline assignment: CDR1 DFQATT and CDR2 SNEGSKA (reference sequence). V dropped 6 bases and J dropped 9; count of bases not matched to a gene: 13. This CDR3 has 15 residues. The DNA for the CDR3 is TGCAGTGCCCAAGACTTGGACAGGGGGCTTGGTGAGCAGTTCTTC. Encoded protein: CSAQDLDRGLGEQFF.

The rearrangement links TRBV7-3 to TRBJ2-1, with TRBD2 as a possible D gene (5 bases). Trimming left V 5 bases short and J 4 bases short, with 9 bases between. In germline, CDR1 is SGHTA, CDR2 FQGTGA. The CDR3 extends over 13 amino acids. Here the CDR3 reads CASSNTGYNEQFF. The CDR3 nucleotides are TGTGCCAGCAGCAACACGGGGTACAATGAGCAGTTCTTC.